This is a list of T cell receptor beta chains from one sample in a study of shared clonotypes between healthy human individuals. TCRdb keeps only in-frame clones here, not all; method: immunoSEQ multiplex PCR. The table lists under 2,000,000 clones, about 95% of them singletons, with under 1.5% in the top ten. Sequencing was carried out using naive CD8+ T cells sorted from blood. The receptor set was obtained from a man aged 18 to 30 in good health. The CDR3 runs from the conserved cysteine through the conserved F or W. The D gene is left open where the match is weak. Rows give clone size only sometimes, using once, few, many, or a class for an expanded clone.

v_gene,abundance,j_gene,d_gene,len,CDR3nt,CDR3aa
TRBV11-2,NA,TRBJ2-7,TRBD2,16,TGTGCCAGCAGCTTAGAATTACTAGCGGGGACCGATGAGCAGTACTTC,CASSLELLAGTDEQYF
TRBV9,once,TRBJ2-2,TRBD2,19,TGTGCCAGCAGCGTATGGGATTCTGGACTAGCGGGGGGCACCGGGGAGCTGTTTTTT,CASSVWDSGLAGGTGELFF
TRBV7-3,NA,TRBJ2-5,NA,15,TGTGCCAGCAGCTCCCCGGGTAGGTGGCAGGAGACCCAGTACTTC,CASSSPGRWQETQYF
TRBV28,NA,TRBJ2-7,NA,14,TGTGCCAGCAGTCCGGTTGGGGGGCCGTACGAGCAGTACTTC,CASSPVGGPYEQYF
TRBV7-9,once,TRBJ1-4,TRBD1,15,TGTGCCAGCAGCCGCTTCGGGCAGGGGGATGAAAAACTGTTTTTT,CASSRFGQGDEKLFF
TRBV5-1,NA,TRBJ2-7,TRBD2,19,TGCGCCAGCAGGTTATCTCCGGGACTAGCGGGGGAAGATTCCTACGAGCAGTACTTC,CASRLSPGLAGEDSYEQYF
TRBV6-5,NA,TRBJ2-2,NA,15,TGTGCCAGCAGTATTTTAGGGGGTCGAGTCGGGGAGCTGTTTTTT,CASSILGGRVGELFF
TRBV6-6,NA,TRBJ2-7,TRBD1,14,TGTGCCAGCAGTTACTCGCCGGGGACAGACGAGCAGTACTTC,CASSYSPGTDEQYF
TRBV29-1,NA,TRBJ1-1,NA,11,TGCAGCGTTTGGGGGGACACTGAAGCTTTCTTT,CSVWGDTEAFF
TRBV7-9,NA,TRBJ2-7,TRBD1,15,TGTGCCAGCAGCTCAGGAGCAGGGGGCGCCTACGAGCAGTACTTC,CASSSGAGGAYEQYF
TRBV4-3,once,TRBJ2-2,TRBD2,18,TGCGCCAGCAGCCAAGACTGGGGCCTAGCGGGAGTCACCGGGGAGCTGTTTTTT,CASSQDWGLAGVTGELFF
TRBV5-1,NA,TRBJ2-7,TRBD2,13,TGCGCCAGCAGCTCGGGACTAACCCCCGAGCAGTACTTC,CASSSGLTPEQYF
TRBV28,NA,TRBJ1-1,NA,15,TGTGCCAGCAGTTTTACCCCCGGCTTTAACACTGAAGCTTTCTTT,CASSFTPGFNTEAFF
TRBV7-3,NA,TRBJ1-2,NA,15,TGTGCCAGCAGCCGTCCGGGCAGAACAACCTATGGCTACACCTTC,CASSRPGRTTYGYTF
TRBV9,NA,TRBJ2-5,NA,14,TGTGCCAGCAGCGTAGATGTGGCGGAAGAGACCCAGTACTTC,CASSVDVAEETQYF
TRBV27,NA,TRBJ2-2,NA,17,TGTGCCAGAAACCGGGCTCCCCTCATGTGTGATGACGGGGAGCTGTTTTTT,CARNRAPLMCDDGELFF
TRBV5-8,NA,TRBJ2-2,NA,15,TGTGCCAGCAGCCCCGCCGTTCTACTCACCGGGGAGCTGTTTTTT,CASSPAVLLTGELFF
TRBV7-9,few,TRBJ1-2,TRBD1,15,TGTGCCAGCAGCCTATCGGCCGGGACAGGAGATGGCTACACCTTC,CASSLSAGTGDGYTF
TRBV9,NA,TRBJ1-2,TRBD1,15,TGTGCCAGCAGCGCTAGAGAGGACAGGGTTGGAGGCTACACCTTC,CASSAREDRVGGYTF
TRBV13,NA,TRBJ2-7,TRBD1,14,TGTGCCAGCAGCCCGAACAGGGGATCCTACGAGCAGTACTTC,CASSPNRGSYEQYF
TRBV5-6,NA,TRBJ2-5,TRBD2,18,TGTGCCAGCAGCTTGGGGCTAGCGGGGACACCCCCACAAGAGACCCAGTACTTC,CASSLGLAGTPPQETQYF
TRBV6-5,NA,TRBJ1-2,NA,12,TGTGCCAGCTACGCGCCTAACTATGGCTACACCTTC,CASYAPNYGYTF
TRBV5-6,NA,TRBJ2-6,NA,19,TGTGCCAGCACCATGGCCGGGGAGACAGCCAGCTCTGGGGCCAACGTCCTGACTTTC,CASTMAGETASSGANVLTF
TRBV5-8,NA,TRBJ1-3,NA,16,TGTGCCAGCAGGGGACCTTGGCAATCCTCTGGAAACACCATATATTTT,CASRGPWQSSGNTIYF
TRBV7-8,NA,TRBJ1-5,NA,16,TGTGCCAGCAGCCGAGACGGAATCAATAGCAATCAGCCCCAGCATTTT,CASSRDGINSNQPQHF
TRBV21-1,once,TRBJ1-6,NA,14,TGTGCCAGCAGCACAAAGCCAGGGTATTCACCCCTCCACTTT,CASSTKPGYSPLHF
TRBV27,NA,TRBJ1-2,TRBD1,13,TGTGCCAGCAGTTTAACAGGGGGTACCGGCTACACCTTC,CASSLTGGTGYTF
TRBV12-5,NA,TRBJ2-6,TRBD1,15,TGTGCTAGTGGGATGCAGGGGGCTGGGGCCAACGTCCTGACTTTC,CASGMQGAGANVLTF
TRBV5-6,NA,TRBJ2-1,NA,12,TGTGCCAGCAGCCTAGGGTCGGGGGAGCAGTTCTTC,CASSLGSGEQFF
TRBV5-3,NA,TRBJ1-3,NA,18,TGTGCCAGAAGCTTAGAATATTTGCTGGACAAGGAAGGAAACACCATATATTTT,CARSLEYLLDKEGNTIYF
TRBV11-2,few,TRBJ1-5,NA,16,TGTGCCAGCAGCTTAGACGAGGGTATGAGCAATCAGCCCCAGCATTTT,CASSLDEGMSNQPQHF
TRBV29-1,NA,TRBJ2-5,TRBD2,19,TGCAGCGTTGATGCAGGGGGAGCTACTAGCGGGAGGATCCCAGGGACCCAGTACTTC,CSVDAGGATSGRIPGTQYF
TRBV10-3,once,TRBJ2-7,NA,13,TGTGCCATCTCAGGGACCAGCACCTACGAGCAGTACTTC,CAISGTSTYEQYF
TRBV7-3,NA,TRBJ2-1,NA,14,TGTGCCAGCAGCCCCGGGGACACGGGAAATGAGCAGTTCTTC,CASSPGDTGNEQFF
TRBV4-1,NA,TRBJ2-5,NA,14,TGCGCCAGCAGCCCGTTTCAGGACCAAGAGACCCAGTACTTC,CASSPFQDQETQYF
TRBV14,NA,TRBJ1-2,TRBD1,16,TGTGCCAGCAGCCAAGGGGGCGGACAGGGGGAATATGGCTACACCTTC,CASSQGGGQGEYGYTF
TRBV13,NA,TRBJ2-7,NA,13,TGTGCCAGCAGCTTTTTAGGGGGCTACGAGCAGTACTTC,CASSFLGGYEQYF
TRBV9,NA,TRBJ2-2,NA,16,TGTGCCAGCAGCGTAGAAATGAGGTGGGACCACGGGGAGCTGTTTTTT,CASSVEMRWDHGELFF
TRBV5-1,NA,TRBJ2-7,NA,15,TGCGCCAGCAGCCCGAAAGTCGACAGACCCTACGAGCAGTACTTC,CASSPKVDRPYEQYF
TRBV4-1,NA,TRBJ2-7,TRBD1,15,TGCGCCAGCAGCCCTGCCGGGACAGCGGCCTACGAGCAGTACTTC,CASSPAGTAAYEQYF
TRBV27,NA,TRBJ2-1,NA,13,TGTGCCAGCAGTGCAGGGACCTACAATGAGCAGTTCTTC,CASSAGTYNEQFF
TRBV2,NA,TRBJ1-1,NA,15,TGTGCCAGCAGTGCTCCGGCCGAGATGAACACTGAAGCTTTCTTT,CASSAPAEMNTEAFF
TRBV5-1,NA,TRBJ2-7,NA,15,TGCGCCAGCAGCTTGTTTCAGGGGAGCTCCTACGAGCAGTACTTC,CASSLFQGSSYEQYF
TRBV28,NA,TRBJ2-3,TRBD1,17,TGTGCCAGCAGCCTCGTAACAGGGGGCTCTGACACAGATACGCAGTATTTT,CASSLVTGGSDTDTQYF
TRBV2,NA,TRBJ2-7,TRBD1,15,TGTGCCAGCAGTGCCCCCGGGACAGCCTCCTACGAGCAGTACTTC,CASSAPGTASYEQYF
TRBV7-9,NA,TRBJ2-4,TRBD1,14,TGTGCCAGCAGCAGGACAGGAGCCAAAAACATTCAGTACTTC,CASSRTGAKNIQYF
TRBV2,NA,TRBJ2-7,NA,13,TGTGCCAGCAGTCCCCCTAGCTCCTACGAGCAGTACTTC,CASSPPSSYEQYF
TRBV19,NA,TRBJ1-6,NA,15,TGTGCCAGTAGTGTCGGGACCGCGAATAATTCACCCCTCCACTTT,CASSVGTANNSPLHF
TRBV25-1,few,TRBJ2-2,NA,13,TGTGCCAGCAGTGGAGGAGGCATCGGGGAGCTGTTTTTT,CASSGGGIGELFF
TRBV7-6,NA,TRBJ2-3,NA,15,TGTGCCAGCAGCTTAGCCGACGACAGAGCAGATACGCAGTATTTT,CASSLADDRADTQYF
TRBV4-1,NA,TRBJ1-3,NA,15,TGCGCCAGCAGCCAAGACTATATCTCTGGAAACACCATATATTTT,CASSQDYISGNTIYF
TRBV9,NA,TRBJ2-3,NA,16,TGTGCCAGCAGCGTAGAGGCACAGGGTAAATTGGATACGCAGTATTTT,CASSVEAQGKLDTQYF
TRBV7-7,NA,TRBJ2-7,TRBD2,15,TGTGCTAGCAGCTTGGAGTGGCGGGGGTCCTACGAGCAGTACTTC,CASSLEWRGSYEQYF
TRBV4-3,NA,TRBJ1-1,NA,17,TGCGCCAGCAGCCAAGCTGGAATGGGACCGATGGGCACTGAAGCTTTCTTT,CASSQAGMGPMGTEAFF
TRBV6-6,once,TRBJ1-2,NA,11,TGTGCCAGCAGTGACAGTTATGGCTACACCTTC,CASSDSYGYTF
TRBV9,NA,TRBJ2-7,NA,13,TGTGCCAGCAGCGTGGGAACCCTCTACGAGCAGTACTTC,CASSVGTLYEQYF
TRBV27,NA,TRBJ2-3,NA,15,TGTGCCAGCAGTCCGAATTCTGGGGGGAAAGATACGCAGTATTTT,CASSPNSGGKDTQYF
TRBV5-6,NA,TRBJ2-7,NA,16,TGTGCCAGCAGCTTGGTCCCCGCTGGCGAATCCTACGAGCAGTACTTC,CASSLVPAGESYEQYF
TRBV4-1,NA,TRBJ1-2,NA,15,TGCGCCAGCAGCCAAGAAGGAACAGACCCCTATGGCTACACCTTC,CASSQEGTDPYGYTF